The rows below give T cell receptor beta chains drawn from one sample of a study of blood T cell repertoires in COVID-19. The method was immunoSEQ multiplex PCR; TCRdb's version includes in-frame clones alone and lacks a portion of them. Among 130,000 to 150,000 clones, roughly 82% were seen once, and the ten largest hold over 10%. Sample: peripheral blood. Receptors were obtained from an elderly man with acute or convalescent COVID-19. Both conserved end residues are part of each CDR3. A D gene is named only where the DNA matches it firmly. Size is stated for part of the rows, as once, few or many counts, or as a class when the clone is expanded.

v_call: TRBV3-1/TRBV3-2; j_call: TRBJ2-3; clone_size: NA; d_call: NA; cdr3_aa: CASSQFQSTDTQYF; cdr3_nt: TGTGCCAGCAGCCAATTCCAGAGCACAGATACGCAGTATTTT
v_call: TRBV11-2; j_call: TRBJ2-7; clone_size: few; d_call: NA; cdr3_aa: CASSLFLGISYEQYF; cdr3_nt: TGTGCCAGCAGCTTATTCCTAGGCATTTCCTACGAGCAGTACTTC
v_call: TRBV10-3; j_call: TRBJ2-7; clone_size: NA; d_call: TRBD2; cdr3_aa: CAISITTSGKNEQYF; cdr3_nt: TGTGCCATCAGTATAACGACTAGCGGAAAGAACGAGCAGTACTTC
v_call: TRBV7-2; j_call: TRBJ1-5; clone_size: NA; d_call: NA; cdr3_aa: CASSPRRGDQPQHF; cdr3_nt: TGTGCCAGCAGCCCCCGGAGAGGAGATCAGCCCCAGCATTTT
v_call: TRBV7-2; j_call: TRBJ1-1; clone_size: NA; d_call: TRBD1; cdr3_aa: CASSQGQTLNTEAFF; cdr3_nt: TGTGCCAGCAGCCAGGGACAGACCTTGAACACTGAAGCTTTCTTT
v_call: TRBV20-1; j_call: TRBJ1-5; clone_size: NA; d_call: TRBD1; cdr3_aa: CSASGDREENQPQHF; cdr3_nt: TGCAGTGCTAGTGGCGACAGGGAGGAAAATCAGCCCCAGCATTTT
v_call: TRBV5-6; j_call: TRBJ1-2; clone_size: NA; d_call: TRBD1; cdr3_aa: CASSEQGDGYTF; cdr3_nt: TGTGCCAGCAGCGAACAGGGGGATGGCTACACCTTC
v_call: TRBV5-1; j_call: TRBJ2-5; clone_size: NA; d_call: TRBD2; cdr3_aa: CASSLGLAGTETQYF; cdr3_nt: TGCGCCAGCAGCTTAGGACTAGCGGGGACGGAGACCCAGTACTTC
v_call: TRBV7-9; j_call: TRBJ1-1; clone_size: NA; d_call: TRBD1; cdr3_aa: CASSLTGGPNTEAFF; cdr3_nt: TGTGCCAGCAGCTTAACAGGGGGCCCGAACACTGAAGCTTTCTTT
v_call: TRBV28; j_call: TRBJ1-1; clone_size: few; d_call: NA; cdr3_aa: CASSRTRAEAFF; cdr3_nt: TGTGCCAGCAGCCGAACTCGGGCTGAAGCTTTCTTT
v_call: TRBV4-2; j_call: TRBJ2-1; clone_size: NA; d_call: TRBD2; cdr3_aa: CASSRLAGGPLDEQFF; cdr3_nt: TGTGCCAGCAGCCGACTAGCGGGGGGACCATTGGATGAGCAGTTCTTC
v_call: TRBV5-4; j_call: TRBJ1-6; clone_size: NA; d_call: NA; cdr3_aa: CASSPPGTHNSPLHF; cdr3_nt: TGTGCCAGCAGCCCACCCGGGACTCATAATTCACCCCTCCACTTT
v_call: TRBV19; j_call: TRBJ1-3; clone_size: NA; d_call: NA; cdr3_aa: CASSRGASGNTIYF; cdr3_nt: TGTGCCAGTAGTCGGGGAGCCTCTGGAAACACCATATATTTT
v_call: TRBV7-2; j_call: TRBJ2-7; clone_size: NA; d_call: NA; cdr3_aa: CASSSTSSYEQYF; cdr3_nt: TGTGCCAGCAGCTCTACCTCCTCCTACGAGCAGTACTTC
v_call: TRBV7-6; j_call: TRBJ2-3; clone_size: NA; d_call: NA; cdr3_aa: CASSPGSTDTQYF; cdr3_nt: TGTGCCAGCAGCCCCGGTAGCACAGATACGCAGTATTTT
v_call: TRBV7-2; j_call: TRBJ1-1; clone_size: NA; d_call: TRBD1; cdr3_aa: CASSSTYRGTEAFF; cdr3_nt: TGTGCCAGCAGCTCTACTTACAGGGGCACTGAAGCTTTCTTT
v_call: TRBV7-2; j_call: TRBJ2-3; clone_size: NA; d_call: TRBD1; cdr3_aa: CASRQQGGGADTQYF; cdr3_nt: TGTGCCAGCAGGCAACAGGGGGGAGGTGCAGATACGCAGTATTTT
v_call: TRBV24-1; j_call: TRBJ2-3; clone_size: NA; d_call: TRBD1; cdr3_aa: CATSDRGTGTDTQYF; cdr3_nt: TGTGCCACCAGTGATAGGGGGACAGGGACAGATACGCAGTATTTT
v_call: TRBV24-1; j_call: TRBJ1-1; clone_size: NA; d_call: NA; cdr3_aa: CATSVGENTEAFF; cdr3_nt: TGTGCCACCAGTGTAGGGGAGAACACTGAAGCTTTCTTT
v_call: TRBV4-3; j_call: TRBJ1-3; clone_size: NA; d_call: NA; cdr3_aa: CASSQDIEGNTIYF; cdr3_nt: TGCGCCAGCAGCCAAGATATAGAAGGAAACACCATATATTTT
v_call: TRBV11-2; j_call: TRBJ2-3; clone_size: NA; d_call: TRBD2; cdr3_aa: CASSSNLAGGTDTQYF; cdr3_nt: TGTGCCAGCAGCTCGAACTTAGCGGGGGGCACAGATACGCAGTATTTT
v_call: TRBV5-1; j_call: TRBJ1-6; clone_size: NA; d_call: TRBD1; cdr3_aa: CASSLDQGDSPLHF; cdr3_nt: TGCGCCAGCAGCTTGGATCAGGGGGATTCACCCCTCCACTTT
v_call: TRBV7-2; j_call: TRBJ2-1; clone_size: NA; d_call: TRBD2; cdr3_aa: CASSYSGGVSYNEQFF; cdr3_nt: TGTGCCAGCAGCTACAGCGGGGGCGTCTCCTACAATGAGCAGTTCTTC
v_call: TRBV9; j_call: TRBJ1-6; clone_size: NA; d_call: NA; cdr3_aa: CASSVGAGASNSPLHF; cdr3_nt: TGTGCCAGCAGCGTAGGCGCGGGGGCCAGTAATTCACCCCTCCACTTT
v_call: TRBV18; j_call: TRBJ1-1; clone_size: NA; d_call: NA; cdr3_aa: CASSPGQDTEAFF; cdr3_nt: TGTGCCAGCTCACCGGGGCAAGACACTGAAGCTTTCTTT
v_call: TRBV7-2; j_call: TRBJ2-1; clone_size: NA; d_call: NA; cdr3_aa: CASSSDSVNEQFF; cdr3_nt: TGTGCCAGCAGTTCGGACAGCGTAAATGAGCAGTTCTTC
v_call: TRBV18; j_call: TRBJ2-7; clone_size: NA; d_call: NA; cdr3_aa: CASSTQDGLVSSYKQYF; cdr3_nt: TGTGCCAGCTCAACCCAAGACGGACTCGTCAGCTCCTACAAGCAGTACTTC
v_call: TRBV11-2; j_call: TRBJ2-2; clone_size: few; d_call: NA; cdr3_aa: CASSLSSGFPGELFF; cdr3_nt: TGTGCCAGCAGCTTATCCTCAGGGTTTCCCGGGGAGCTGTTTTTT
v_call: TRBV5-6; j_call: TRBJ1-2; clone_size: few; d_call: NA; cdr3_aa: CASSNWRRVYGYTF; cdr3_nt: TGTGCCAGCAGCAACTGGAGGCGAGTCTATGGCTACACCTTC
v_call: TRBV19; j_call: TRBJ2-7; clone_size: NA; d_call: NA; cdr3_aa: CASSSSSGEQYF; cdr3_nt: TGTGCCAGTAGTAGCTCGAGTGGCGAGCAGTACTTC
v_call: TRBV7-2; j_call: TRBJ1-5; clone_size: NA; d_call: NA; cdr3_aa: CASSLVVGNQPQHF; cdr3_nt: TGTGCCAGCAGCTTAGTAGTGGGCAATCAGCCCCAGCATTTT
v_call: TRBV21-1; j_call: TRBJ1-5; clone_size: NA; d_call: NA; cdr3_aa: CASMRGRGQGISSNQPQHF; cdr3_nt: TGTGCCAGCATGCGGGGCAGGGGGCAGGGTATTTCTAGCAATCAGCCCCAGCATTTT